This T cell receptor (beta chain) was identified in a study of control samples from healthy donors and cancer patients. V dropped 5 bases and J dropped 0 bases, with 9 bases sitting between them. This CDR3 contains 14 residues. The germline V gene encodes CDR1 MGHDK and CDR2 SYGVNS. Assay: immunoSEQ multiplex PCR; the TCRdb copy retains only in-frame clones and omits some. The table lists about 180,000 clones, approximately 92% of them singletons, with around 1.4% in the top ten. The source material was blood. The receptor was derived from a man between 25 and 39 years old in good health. The chain employs TRBV25-1 and TRBJ2-3; D gene uncertain. CDR3 nucleotides: TGTGCCAGCAGTCCCCCAACTAGCACAGATACGCAGTATTTT. The encoded protein is CASSPPTSTDTQYF.